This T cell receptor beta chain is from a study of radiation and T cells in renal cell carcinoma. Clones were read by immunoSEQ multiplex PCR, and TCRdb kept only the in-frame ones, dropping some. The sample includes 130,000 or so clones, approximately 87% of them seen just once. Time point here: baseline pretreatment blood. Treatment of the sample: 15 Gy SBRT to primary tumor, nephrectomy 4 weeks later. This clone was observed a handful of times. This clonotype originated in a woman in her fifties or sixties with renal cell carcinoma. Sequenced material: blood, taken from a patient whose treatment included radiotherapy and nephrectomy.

CDR3 bases: TGTGCCTGGGGAGGGCTGGGCACTGAAGCTTTCTTT. Its protein is CAWGGLGTEAFF. This chain links TRBV30 with TRBJ1-1; unclear D gene. The CDR3 length is 12 residues. The V and J ends lost 5 bases and 4 bases respectively, with 11 bases between them. Per germline, CDR1 GTSNPN and CDR2 SVGIG (reference sequence).